The 16 T cell receptor beta chains in this list originate from one sample, sequenced in a study of metastatic and nonmetastatic thyroid tumors. MiXCR re-clonotyped the PCR reads for TCRdb. The repertoire holds about 93,000 clones, with 8.6% as singletons. None of the patients had undergone any treatment ahead of thyroid surgery. The sample was blood. These receptors came from a female donor with papillary thyroid cancer or a benign thyroid nodule (not recorded which). Some clones in this sample may be carry-over from other donors' samples.

V gene TRBV3-1 combines with J gene TRBJ2-5; D is possibly TRBD1 or TRBD2 (6 bases each). CDR3 length: 15 residues. Germline values: CDR1 LGHDT, CDR2 YNNKEL (reference sequence). V lost 1 base to trimming and J lost 4 bases, with 13 bases between them. CDR3 sequence (DNA): TGTGCCAGCAGCCAAGCTAACGGGGGCCCAGAGACCCAGTACTTC. It yields the protein CASSQANGGPETQYF.

In this sample, this clone turned up many times. The gene calls are TRBV20-1 and TRBJ2-3; D possibly corresponds to TRBD2 (6 bases). CDR1 and CDR2 (germline): DFQATT, SNEGSKA (reference sequence). V was cut by 6 bases and J by 8 bases, with 15 bases left in between. The CDR3 is 12 amino acids. The CDR3 loop is CSAGGTAGTQYF. The CDR3 DNA reads as TGCAGTGCCGGGGGAACAGCGGGTACGCAGTATTTT.

At least ten counts were recorded for this clone. The chain is built from TRBV4-2 and TRBJ1-2; TRBD1 matches at 9 bases. V was clipped by 1 base and J by 4 bases; unmatched bases: 4. The germline V gene encodes CDR1 LGHNA and CDR2 YNFKEQ. This CDR3 comprises 15 residues. DNA for the CDR3: TGTGCCAGCAGCCAAGCCAGACAGGGGGGCTATGGCTACACCTTC. Residues: CASSQARQGGYGYTF.

This clone was observed many times. V and J are TRBV2 and TRBJ1-1, with D tentatively TRBD1 (5 bases). V was cut by 6 bases and J by 5 bases, with 16 bases left in between. Germline lookup yields CDR1 SNHLY and CDR2 FYNNEI. The CDR3 loop spans 14 amino acids. The CDR3, as DNA: TGTGCCAGCAGCGCCTGGGGGGGGTCAACTGAAGCTTTCTTT. Protein product: CASSAWGGSTEAFF. The whole variable domain, filled in from reference TRBV2 and TRBJ1-1, reads EPEVTQTPSHQVTQMGQEVILRCVPISNHLYFYWYRQILGQKVEFLVSFYNNEISEKSEIFDDQFSVERPDGSNFTLKIRSTKLEDSAMYFCASSAWGGSTEAFFGQGTRLTVV.

As to this clone: A read error may explain this, as a much larger clone is one base away. The J gene is TRBJ1-5, the V gene TRBV3-1; no clear D gene. V lost 3 bases, J lost 0 bases, and 9 bases lay in between. CDR1 is LGHDT, CDR2 YNNKEL, per germline (reference sequence). The CDR3 runs to 15 residues. Here the CDR3 reads CASSHVSHSNQPQHF. CDR3 nucleotide sequence: TGTGCCAGCAGCCACGTGTCACATAGCAATCAGCCCCAGCATTTT.

This clone was observed a handful of times. V gene TRBV12-3 or TRBV12-4 combines with J gene TRBJ2-7; D unclear. The CDR3 extends over 13 amino acids. V was trimmed by 0 bases and J by 2 bases, leaving 5 bases between them. For the CDR3, the DNA is TGTGCCAGCAGTTTAGCAGGGACCTACGAGCAGTACTTC. This codes for CASSLAGTYEQYF.

As for this clone: A much larger clone lies one base from this, so it may be a read error. The chain is built from TRBV10-3 and TRBJ2-7, with a possible D match to TRBD1 (6 bases). CDR1 is ENHRY, CDR2 SYGVKD, per germline. The CDR3 sequence is 13 residues long. Here the CDR3 reads CAISRQDNYGQYF. The DNA of the CDR3 is TGTGCCATCAGCCGACAGGATAACTACGGGCAGTACTTC.

This chain uses TRBV5-1 with TRBJ2-2, with 10 bases identical to TRBD1. The germline V gene encodes CDR1 SGHRS and CDR2 YFSETQ. The CDR3 is 15 residues long. V dropped 5 bases and J dropped 6; count of bases not matched to a gene: 7. The CDR3 region is CASSRDRGRAGELFF. The DNA for the CDR3 is TGCGCCAGCAGTCGTGACAGGGGGCGAGCCGGGGAGCTGTTTTTT.

This clone was detected ten times or more. The V gene is TRBV28, the J gene TRBJ2-5, with TRBD2 matching over 7 bases. The CDR3 is 16 amino acids. From germline, CDR1 is MDHEN and CDR2 SYDVKM. Trimming removed 5 bases from V and 3 bases from J; junction bases left unmatched: 12. The CDR3 DNA follows: TGTGCCAGCAGTAAGGCAGCGTTCGGGGGGAAAGAGACCCAGTACTTC. Amino acids: CASSKAAFGGKETQYF.

This clone came up many times. The gene calls are TRBV6-6 and TRBJ2-3, with 9 bases fitting TRBD2. The CDR3 totals 16 residues. The V segment lost 0 bases and the J segment 2 bases; nucleotides outside the gene matches: 3. CDR1 MNHNY and CDR2 SVGAGI come from the germline V gene (reference sequence). Here the CDR3 reads CASSYSGGGATDTQYF. Here the CDR3 DNA reads TGTGCCAGCAGTTACTCTGGCGGGGGGGCCACAGATACGCAGTATTTT.

This clone was counted ten times or more. The rearrangement uses TRBV12-3 or TRBV12-4 and TRBJ1-2; 7 bases are a match to TRBD1. This CDR3 is built from 15 residues. V was pared by 6 bases and J by 8 bases, with 15 bases of the junction left unmatched. CDR3 sequence: CASRLSPPGGEGYTF. As DNA, the CDR3 is TGTGCCAGCAGATTATCACCCCCAGGGGGAGAGGGCTACACCTTC.

This clone occurred many times. J is TRBJ1-2 and V is TRBV30; 10 nucleotides line up with TRBD1. Germline assignment: CDR1 GTSNPN and CDR2 SVGIG (reference sequence). The junction had 4 bases not matched to a gene; V was cut back by 4 bases and J by 5 bases. The CDR3 has 13 amino acids. The CDR3 spells CAWNPGQGYGYTF. The DNA for the CDR3 is TGTGCCTGGAACCCGGGACAGGGGTATGGCTACACCTTC.

This clone came up many times. The rearrangement joins TRBV7-9 to TRBJ1-2; D may be TRBD1 (5 bases). The CDR3 has 14 amino acids. Trimming shortened V by 5 bases and J by 1 base, and 11 bases separated the two germline ends. The germline V gene has CDR1 SEHNR and CDR2 FQNEAQ (reference sequence). The chain's CDR3 is CASSRGTVNYGYTF. For the CDR3, the DNA is TGTGCCAGCAGCAGAGGGACGGTTAACTATGGCTACACCTTC.

This clone was detected many times. The V and J genes are TRBV27 and TRBJ1-5, with TRBD1 as a possible D gene (5 bases). Germline CDR1 reads MNHEY; CDR2 reads SMNVEV (reference sequence). V was cut by 0 bases and J by 2 bases, with 5 bases left in between. The CDR3 loop spans 14 amino acids. The CDR3 region is CASSLSGGNQPQHF. As DNA, the CDR3 is TGTGCCAGCAGTTTATCAGGGGGCAATCAGCCCCAGCATTTT.

This clone was seen at least ten times. The chain links TRBV20-1 to TRBJ1-2; possibly TRBD1 for D (5 bases). The CDR3 is 13 residues long. V lost 3 bases to trimming and J lost 3 bases, with 11 bases between them. Germline assignment: CDR1 DFQATT and CDR2 SNEGSKA (reference sequence). The CDR3 DNA reads TGCAGTGCTAGGGCAGGGCGCGACTATGGCTACACCTTC. It codes for CSARAGRDYGYTF.

This clone was seen repeatedly, ten times or more. The same CDR3 also results from other DNA sequences found in this sample. The CDR3 bases are TGCGCCAGCAGCTTGGCTGGGGGCTATGGCTACACCTTC. Translation: CASSLAGGYGYTF. The genes are TRBV5-1 and TRBJ1-2, with D perhaps matching TRBD1 (5 bases). Looked up from germline, CDR1 is SGHRS and CDR2 is YFSETQ. Trimming stripped 0 bases from V and 4 bases from J, with 7 bases between. The CDR3 is 13 amino acids. The whole variable domain, filled in from reference TRBV5-1 and TRBJ1-2, reads KAGVTQTPRYLIKTRGQQVTLSCSPISGHRSVSWYQQTPGQGLQFLFEYFSETQRNKGNFPGRFSGRQFSNSRSEMNVSTLELGDSALYLCASSLAGGYGYTFGSGTRLTVV.